Listed below are T cell receptor beta chains from one sample, sequenced in a study of blood T cell repertoires in COVID-19. Assay: immunoSEQ multiplex PCR; the TCRdb copy retains only in-frame clones and omits some. The table has 150,000 to 180,000 clones, around 78% seen once; the top ten hold about 1.8%. Material for sequencing was peripheral blood. These receptors were obtained from a man older than 75 with acute or convalescent COVID-19. Both conserved end residues are part of each CDR3. D genes are given only for firm matches. Size values are once, few and many counts, or a class for expanded clones, and some rows have none.

>NA|13|NA|TRBV9|TRBJ1-1
TGTGCCAGCAGCGTAGCCGTGAACACTGAAGCTTTCTTT
CASSVAVNTEAFF
>NA|17|TRBD2|TRBV6-6|TRBJ2-3
TGTGCCAGCAGTCCCCTTAGCGGGCCAGTCCCCACAGATACGCAGTATTTT
CASSPLSGPVPTDTQYF
>few|16|NA|TRBV7-2|TRBJ2-3
TGTGCCAGCAGCCCCCCTCGGCGGGGAAGCACAGATACGCAGTATTTT
CASSPPRRGSTDTQYF
>few|15|TRBD1|TRBV18|TRBJ2-1
TGTGCCAGCTCGCGGGGACAGGCCGCTTTCAATGAGCAGTTCTTC
CASSRGQAAFNEQFF
>few|16|TRBD2|TRBV19|TRBJ2-1
TGTGCCAGTAGTATCGGTCGGTCTAGCGGGGATCATGAGCAGTTCTTC
CASSIGRSSGDHEQFF
>NA|16|NA|TRBV3-1/TRBV3-2|TRBJ1-3
TGTGCCAGCAGCCAAGGCGTGGGGAGTGGTGGAAACACCATATATTTT
CASSQGVGSGGNTIYF
>NA|15|TRBD2|TRBV3-1/TRBV3-2|TRBJ2-5
TGTGCCAGCAGCCCATATAGCGGGGGGAAAGAGACCCAGTACTTC
CASSPYSGGKETQYF
>NA|17|NA|TRBV10-2|TRBJ2-7
TGCGCCAGCAGTGACCCTCTTGCGGGGGCCCTCCTGGGGGAGCAGTACTTC
CASSDPLAGALLGEQYF
>NA|15|TRBD1|TRBV6-5|TRBJ1-5
TGTGCCAGCAGTTCGGACAGGGGGCTCAATCAGCCCCAGCATTTT
CASSSDRGLNQPQHF
>NA|16|TRBD1|TRBV7-9|TRBJ2-5
TGTGCCAGCAGCTTGGGGAGACAGGGCACACAAGAGACCCAGTACTTC
CASSLGRQGTQETQYF
>NA|12|NA|TRBV6-2/TRBV6-3|TRBJ1-5
TGTGCCAGCAGTTCAGGGAATCAGCCCCAGCATTTT
CASSSGNQPQHF
>NA|18|TRBD2|TRBV11-3|TRBJ2-5
TGTGCCAGCAGCCGCAGTAGCGGGGGGGCGGATAGGATGGAGACCCAGTACTTC
CASSRSSGGADRMETQYF
>NA|15|TRBD1|TRBV9|TRBJ2-1
TGTGCCAGCAGCAACCGGGACAGGGCCTACAATGAGCAGTTCTTC
CASSNRDRAYNEQFF
>NA|14|NA|TRBV5-4|TRBJ2-4
TGTGCCAGCAGCTTGGGCTTGTCTGCGAACATTCAGTACTTC
CASSLGLSANIQYF
>few|14|TRBD1|TRBV30|TRBJ1-4
TGTGCCTGGAGCCCCGGGACAGGGAATGAAAAACTGTTTTTT
CAWSPGTGNEKLFF
>few|15|TRBD1|TRBV11-3|TRBJ2-7
TGTGCCAGCAGCTTAGGGGGACAGCTAACCTACGAGCAGTACTTC
CASSLGGQLTYEQYF
>NA|12|NA|TRBV29-1|TRBJ1-4
TGCAGCGTTGGAGAATATTATGAAAAACTGTTTTTT
CSVGEYYEKLFF
>NA|13|NA|TRBV30|TRBJ2-3
TGTGCCTGGACACAGGGTTTTACAGATACGCAGTATTTT
CAWTQGFTDTQYF
>NA|13|TRBD1|TRBV24-1|TRBJ1-1
TGTGCCACTTCCGGGACAGTTGACACTGAAGCTTTCTTT
CATSGTVDTEAFF
>NA|13|TRBD1|TRBV12-3/TRBV12-4|TRBJ1-1
TGTGCCAGCAGGCCGGGACAGGGGCCTGAAGCTTTCTTT
CASRPGQGPEAFF
>few|15|TRBD1|TRBV5-1|TRBJ1-6
TGCGCCAGCAGCTTGGACCCAGGGGGCGACTCACCCCTCCACTTT
CASSLDPGGDSPLHF
>few|12|TRBD1|TRBV28|TRBJ1-5
TGTGCCGGGACAGGGGGCAATCAGCCCCAGCATTTT
CAGTGGNQPQHF
>NA|15|TRBD1|TRBV5-1|TRBJ2-3
TGCGCCAGCAGCTTGGGACAGGGCAGCACAGATACGCAGTATTTT
CASSLGQGSTDTQYF
>few|15|TRBD1|TRBV5-4|TRBJ2-1
TGTGCCAGCAGCATCAGGGGGAGCTCCTACAATGAGCAGTTCTTC
CASSIRGSSYNEQFF
>NA|14|NA|TRBV18|TRBJ1-2
TGTGCCAGCTCACAACGGGAATCTAACTATGGCTACACCTTC
CASSQRESNYGYTF
>NA|14|NA|TRBV10-3|TRBJ1-4
TGTGCCATCAGTGATGAACAGGGTGATGAAAAACTGTTTTTT
CAISDEQGDEKLFF
>NA|14|NA|TRBV5-1|TRBJ2-3
TGCGCCAGCAGCTTGAAAATGTCAGGGGATACGCAGTATTTT
CASSLKMSGDTQYF
>once|13|NA|TRBV9|TRBJ1-1
TGTGCCAGCAGCCCCCAGGTTTTCACTGAAGCTTTCTTT
CASSPQVFTEAFF
>NA|15|TRBD1|TRBV7-2|TRBJ2-7
TGTGCCAGCAGCTTAAACCGAAGGGGGCAGAACGAGCAGTACTTC
CASSLNRRGQNEQYF
>NA|17|TRBD1|TRBV6-6|TRBJ2-6
TGTGCCAGCAGCCGAGGGACAGGAATCTCTGGGGCCAACGTCCTGACTTTC
CASSRGTGISGANVLTF
>NA|15|NA|TRBV18|TRBJ2-3
TGTGCCAGCTCACCTGTCTATCCGTCCCCAGATACGCAGTATTTT
CASSPVYPSPDTQYF
>NA|16|TRBD1|TRBV10-2|TRBJ2-2
TGCGCCAGCAGTGCGGACAGGGGAGGAAAAACCGGGGAGCTGTTTTTT
CASSADRGGKTGELFF
>NA|15|NA|TRBV12-5|TRBJ2-7
TGTGCTACCGAAGGGGATACAACAGGGAACCACGAGCAGTACTTC
CATEGDTTGNHEQYF
>NA|15|NA|TRBV3-1/TRBV3-2|TRBJ2-3
TGTGCCAGCAGCCAAGAGGGGGGGCGGGTTGGTACGCAGTATTTT
CASSQEGGRVGTQYF
>few|14|NA|TRBV19|TRBJ1-1
TGTGCCAGTAGTATTCAGGGCGCGAACACTGAAGCTTTCTTT
CASSIQGANTEAFF
>NA|13|NA|TRBV7-2|TRBJ2-7
TGTGCCAGCAGCCCGGGCCGGGGTTACGAGCAGTACTTC
CASSPGRGYEQYF
>NA|15|TRBD1|TRBV6-5|TRBJ1-1
TGTGCCAGCAGATCTGACAGGGCCAGGGACACTGAAGCTTTCTTT
CASRSDRARDTEAFF
>many|13|NA|TRBV2|TRBJ2-2
TGTGCCAGTAGACAGGGAGGCACCGGGGAGCTGTTTTTT
CASRQGGTGELFF
>NA|13|NA|TRBV5-1|TRBJ2-3
TGCGCCAGCAGCTCTCAGGGTCCAGATACGCAGTATTTT
CASSSQGPDTQYF
>NA|16|TRBD1|TRBV5-1|TRBJ2-5
TGCGCCAGCAGCATCACCGGGACAGGGGACCAAGAGACCCAGTACTTC
CASSITGTGDQETQYF
>NA|15|TRBD1|TRBV5-1|TRBJ1-6
TGCGCCAGCAGCTTGGGGACAGGGTTCTCCTCACCCCTCCACTTT
CASSLGTGFSSPLHF
>NA|14|NA|TRBV11-3|TRBJ2-3
TGTGCCAGCGCCGAGGGGGGGCCGATAGATACGCAGTATTTT
CASAEGGPIDTQYF